The 23 T cell receptor beta chains presented below share a single source sample, sequenced in a study of T-cell reconstitution after alpha-beta-depleted transplantation in children. The TCRbeta library was prepared with unique molecular identifiers. TCRdb re-called the PCR reads through MiXCR, storing one row per CDR3 protein. Here the sample spans fewer than 550,000 distinct CDR3 sequences, about 10% being singletons. Here the sequenced sample was PBMCs, taken before TCRalphabeta/CD19-depleted stem cell transplant. These receptors were obtained from a child aged 2-15 years with inherited bone marrow failure, due to receive a stem cell transplant.

At least ten counts were recorded for this clonotype. V gene TRBV24-1 combines with J gene TRBJ2-3; 7 nucleotides align to TRBD2. Trimming took 1 base from V and 4 from J; bases not matched to a gene: 7. The CDR3 runs to 16 residues. The V gene's germline CDR1 is KGHDR and CDR2 SFDVKD. CDR3 protein: CATSDFFGGRPDTQYF. The CDR3 DNA sequence: TGTGCCACCAGTGATTTTTTCGGCGGGAGACCAGATACGCAGTATTTT.

This clonotype came up a few times. J is TRBJ2-3 and V is TRBV5-4; tentatively, D is TRBD1 or TRBD2 (5 bases each). CDR1 and CDR2 from the germline V gene are SGHNT and YYREEE (reference sequence). Trimming took 0 bases from V and 5 from J, leaving 10 bases between them. The CDR3 covers 14 residues. CDR3 protein: CASSLVKGRDTQYF. CDR3 DNA: TGTGCCAGCAGCTTGGTCAAGGGGAGAGATACGCAGTATTTT.

This clonotype has a count of ten or more. V usage is TRBV20-1 and J usage is TRBJ2-3; 9 bases fit TRBD1. Germline-derived CDR1 and CDR2 are DFQATT and SNEGSKA (reference sequence). J lost 2 bases, V lost 1 base, and 1 base had no gene match. The CDR3 spans 14 residues. CDR3 residues: CSARGTGATDTQYF. Written as DNA, the CDR3 is TGCAGTGCTAGAGGGACAGGGGCCACAGATACGCAGTATTTT.

The chain has TRBV7-6 and TRBJ1-1; D is ambiguous. V lost 5 bases and J lost 1, with 8 bases in between. Per germline, CDR1 SGHVS and CDR2 FNYEAQ. There are 13 residues in the CDR3. CDR3 protein: CASSTRQNTEAFF. DNA for the CDR3: TGTGCCAGCAGCACTCGACAGAACACTGAAGCTTTCTTT.

This clonotype was seen ten or more times. The V and J genes are TRBV30 and TRBJ2-2; possibly TRBD2 for D (5 bases). The CDR3 is 17 residues long. From germline, CDR1 is GTSNPN and CDR2 SVGIG (reference sequence). Trimming shortened V by 4 bases and J by 2 bases, and 20 bases separated the two germline ends. In nucleotides, the CDR3 is TGTGCCTGGAATCATCCGACTATCCGACTTAACACCGGGGAGCTGTTTTTT. Amino acid sequence: CAWNHPTIRLNTGELFF.

This clonotype was recorded many times. The CDR3 loop reads CASSFIGLAGETQYF. The CDR3 DNA reads as TGTGCCAGCAGTTTTATAGGACTAGCGGGAGAGACCCAGTACTTC. The chain employs TRBV12-3 or TRBV12-4 and TRBJ2-5; TRBD2 aligns across 11 bases. This CDR3 spans 15 amino acids. V gave up 3 bases and J gave up 4 bases; unmatched junction bases: 4.

This clonotype was counted ten times or more. The V and J genes are TRBV20-1 and TRBJ2-5; D is possibly TRBD2 (6 bases). Germline V CDR1 and CDR2: DFQATT, SNEGSKA (reference sequence). Trimming removed 6 bases at V and 4 bases at J, with 21 bases between. The CDR3 length is 15 residues. CDR3 sequence reads: CSADRAGVGGETQYF. Here the CDR3 DNA reads TGCAGTGCGGACCGGGCCGGGGTGGGGGGAGAGACCCAGTACTTC.

This clonotype was found many times. This rearrangement joins TRBV6-1 to TRBJ2-5, with D unresolved. The CDR3 extends over 16 amino acids. Trimming left V 4 bases short and J 5 bases short, with 20 bases between. Germline V lookup: CDR1 MNHNS, CDR2 SASEGT. This chain's CDR3 is CASSVPPAGTRETQYF. DNA for the CDR3: TGTGCCAGCAGTGTTCCTCCGGCAGGCACGAGGGAGACCCAGTACTTC.

The table lists this clonotype with many counts. The chain combines TRBV29-1 with TRBJ2-7; D may be TRBD2 (5 bases). From germline, CDR1 is SQVTM and CDR2 ANQGSEA. V gave up 7 bases and J gave up 0 bases, with 10 bases separating them. This CDR3 region has 12 residues. The CDR3: CSAEGSSYEQYF. The CDR3 nucleotides read TGCAGCGCCGAAGGGAGCTCCTACGAGCAGTACTTC.

The chain couples TRBV4-1 to TRBJ2-1; tentatively, D is TRBD1 (6 bases). Trimming removed 3 bases at V and 2 bases at J, with 11 bases between. The CDR3 has 15 residues. CDR1 is MGHRA, CDR2 YSYEKL, per germline. CDR3 DNA sequence: TGCGCCAGCAGCCAGATACAGGGCGCCTACAATGAGCAGTTCTTC. Translation: CASSQIQGAYNEQFF.

This clonotype was observed at least ten times. This chain connects TRBV7-2 to TRBJ2-7; TRBD2 matches at 12 bases. The CDR3 runs 15 residues. V lost 4 bases to trimming and J lost 7 bases; unmatched junction nucleotides: 8. From germline, CDR1 is SGHTA and CDR2 FQGNSA. CDR3 in DNA: TGTGCCAGCAGCTCCTATCTAGCGGGAGGGGATGAGCAGTACTTC. It yields the protein CASSSYLAGGDEQYF.

This clonotype was recorded many times. J is TRBJ2-1 and V is TRBV3-1, with 13 bases lining up with TRBD2. The V gene's germline CDR1 is LGHDT and CDR2 YNNKEL (reference sequence). Trimming took 0 bases from V and 7 from J; bases not matched to a gene: 6. The CDR3 loop spans 17 amino acids. The CDR3 here is CASSQDPGTSGINEQFF. CDR3 bases: TGTGCCAGCAGCCAAGATCCCGGGACTAGCGGGATAAATGAGCAGTTCTTC.

Ten or more counts support this clonotype. This chain's CDR3 is CASSPVAEKLFF. DNA of the CDR3: TGTGCCAGCAGCCCGGTAGCTGAAAAACTGTTTTTT. This chain joins TRBV7-9 and TRBJ1-4; D is unclear. Germline values: CDR1 SEHNR, CDR2 FQNEAQ (reference sequence). This CDR3 region has 12 residues. Trimming left V 5 bases short and J 7 bases short, with 8 bases between.

At least ten counts were recorded for this clonotype. The chain links TRBV2 to TRBJ1-4, with a tentative D call TRBD1 (5 bases). CDR3 size: 13 residues. Germline values: CDR1 SNHLY, CDR2 FYNNEI. V was shortened by 3 bases and J by 15 bases, with 17 bases between the two germline ends. CDR3: CASSDQGGNELFF. The CDR3 nucleotides are TGTGCCAGCAGTGATCAGGGTGGAAATGAATTGTTTTTT.

This clonotype was seen ten or more times. The rearrangement joins TRBV29-1 to TRBJ2-1; 7 bases are shared with TRBD1. Germline CDR1 reads SQVTM; CDR2 reads ANQGSEA. This CDR3 spans 14 amino acids. V trimming: 8 bases; J trimming: 1 base; junction bases outside the gene matches: 8. The CDR3 DNA follows: TGCAGCACTAGGGGGCTTGGGTCCTACAATGAGCAGTTCTTC. Translation: CSTRGLGSYNEQFF.

The chain uses TRBV23-1 and TRBJ1-2; D ambiguous. TRBV23-1 carries the ORF label, with uncertain function. This CDR3 comprises 9 residues. Trimming left V 7 bases short and J 7 bases short, with 4 bases between. The CDR3 DNA reads TGCGCCAGCATTGGTGGCTACACCTTC. Amino acid sequence: CASIGGYTF.

This chain links TRBV12-3 or TRBV12-4 with TRBJ2-1; D remains ambiguous. The CDR3 sequence is 13 residues long. Between the trimmed V and J ends, which lost 6 bases and 3 bases, there was a span of 9 bases. The CDR3, as DNA: TGTGCCAGCAGACGGGTTAACTACAATGAGCAGTTCTTC. Translated, it gives CASRRVNYNEQFF.

This clonotype was seen more than once but under ten times. For the CDR3, the DNA is TGTGCCAGCAGTTTGACCCCCCCCAGGGCCTACGAGCAGTACTTC. Translating gives CASSLTPPRAYEQYF. The chain links TRBV27 to TRBJ2-7, with TRBD1 as a possible D gene (5 bases). The CDR3 sequence is 15 residues long. Germline loops: CDR1 MNHEY, CDR2 SMNVEV (reference sequence). The ends were cut back, 3 bases at V and 2 bases at J, with 14 bases in the middle.

This clonotype was recorded at least ten times. This chain connects TRBV14 to TRBJ2-7; TRBD2 might be the D (6 bases). In germline, CDR1 is SGHDN, CDR2 FVKESK. V was trimmed by 1 base and J by 4 bases, leaving 11 bases between them. There are 14 residues in the CDR3. The CDR3 sequence: CASSQGRERYEQYF. The CDR3 DNA sequence: TGTGCCAGCAGCCAAGGACGGGAGAGGTACGAGCAGTACTTC.

This clonotype was seen ten or more times. V is TRBV4-3 and J is TRBJ1-3; tentative D call: TRBD1 (5 bases). V lost 1 base, J lost 2 bases, and 9 bases lay in between. The germline CDR1 and CDR2 sequences are LGHNA and YSLEER. The CDR3 extends over 15 amino acids. The CDR3 bases are TGCGCCAGCAGCCAAGGAGGGGAGGCTGGAAACACCATATATTTT. It specifies CASSQGGEAGNTIYF.

This clonotype came up many times. The rearrangement joins TRBV6-1 to TRBJ2-7; D is perhaps TRBD1 (7 bases). Trimming stripped 5 bases from V and 4 bases from J, with 15 bases between. Germline CDR1 is MNHNS and CDR2 is SASEGT. The CDR3 covers 14 residues. The CDR3 loop is CASSRMEGAYEQYF. The CDR3 DNA is TGTGCCAGCAGTAGGATGGAGGGGGCTTACGAGCAGTACTTC.

This clonotype was seen more than once but under ten times. J is TRBJ2-5 and V is TRBV11-2; D perhaps matches TRBD1 (6 bases). The germline V gene encodes CDR1 SGHAT and CDR2 FQNNGV. There are 13 residues in the CDR3. Trimming pared 5 bases from V and 3 bases from J, leaving 10 bases between. The CDR3 reads CASSRTAEETQYF. In DNA form, the CDR3 reads TGTGCCAGCAGCCGGACAGCCGAAGAGACCCAGTACTTC.

This clonotype was counted at least ten times. CDR3 amino acids: CASGDAGENTGELFF. The CDR3 nucleotides are TGCGCCTCAGGTGACGCGGGGGAGAACACCGGGGAGCTGTTTTTT. This rearrangement joins TRBV5-1 to TRBJ2-2, with 7 bases lining up with TRBD2. V lost 10 bases, J lost 1 base, and 10 bases stayed unmatched. The CDR3 is 15 residues long. Germline CDR1 is SGHRS and CDR2 is YFSETQ.